This T cell receptor (beta chain) comes out of a study of T cell responses to AZD1222 COVID-19 vaccine. The overall study: Pooling of second doses given at about 4 or about 12 weeks was done.

This CDR3 is built from 16 residues. V was trimmed by 0 bases and J by 5 bases, leaving 16 bases between them. Germline V gene lookup returns CDR1 MGHRA and CDR2 YSYEKL. Profiled with immunoSEQ multiplex PCR; TCRdb holds only in-frame clones, not every one. The table includes around 130,000 clones, over 90% detected once. This clone turned up a few times. The chain is built from TRBV4-1 and TRBJ1-2; no clear D. This clonotype was obtained from an adult in good health. Source: peripheral blood, taken on day 0 of AZD1222 vaccination. CDR3 nucleotide sequence: TGCGCCAGCAGCCAAGATAACCGACGGCGGGGTTATGGCTACACCTTC. Protein sequence: CASSQDNRRRGYGYTF.